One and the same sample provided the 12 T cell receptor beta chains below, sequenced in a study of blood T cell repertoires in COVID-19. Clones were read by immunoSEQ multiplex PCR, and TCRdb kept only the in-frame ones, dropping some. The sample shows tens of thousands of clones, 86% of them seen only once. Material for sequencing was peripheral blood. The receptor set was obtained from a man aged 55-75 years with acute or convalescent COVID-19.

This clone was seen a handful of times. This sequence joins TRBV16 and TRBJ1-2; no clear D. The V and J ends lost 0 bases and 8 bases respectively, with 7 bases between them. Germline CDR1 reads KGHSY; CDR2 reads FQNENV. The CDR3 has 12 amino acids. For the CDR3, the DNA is TGTGCCAGCAGCCAATCCGAGGCGGGCTACACCTTC. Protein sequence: CASSQSEAGYTF.

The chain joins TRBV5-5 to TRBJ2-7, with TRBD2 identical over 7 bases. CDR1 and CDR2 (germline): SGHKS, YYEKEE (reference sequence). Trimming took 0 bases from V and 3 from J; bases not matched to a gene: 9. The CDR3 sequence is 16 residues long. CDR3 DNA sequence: TGTGCCAGCAGCTTGGCTGGGAGGGTCAGGGTCTACGAGCAGTACTTC. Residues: CASSLAGRVRVYEQYF.

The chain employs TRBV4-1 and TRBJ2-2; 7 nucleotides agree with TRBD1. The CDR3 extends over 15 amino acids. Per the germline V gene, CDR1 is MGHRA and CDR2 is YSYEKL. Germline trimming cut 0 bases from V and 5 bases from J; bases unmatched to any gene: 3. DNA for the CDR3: TGCGCCAGCAGCCAAGAGTACAGGGGTACCGGGGAGCTGTTTTTT. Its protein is CASSQEYRGTGELFF.

CDR3 sequence: CASRSDRDSSPLHF. The CDR3 DNA reads as TGTGCCAGCAGGTCCGACAGGGATAGTTCACCCCTCCACTTT. J is TRBJ1-6 and V is TRBV6-6, with TRBD1 matching 7 bases. With V trimmed by 6 bases and J by 9 bases, 8 bases remained unmatched. CDR1 and CDR2 (germline): MNHNY, SVGAGI (reference sequence). The CDR3 contains 14 residues.

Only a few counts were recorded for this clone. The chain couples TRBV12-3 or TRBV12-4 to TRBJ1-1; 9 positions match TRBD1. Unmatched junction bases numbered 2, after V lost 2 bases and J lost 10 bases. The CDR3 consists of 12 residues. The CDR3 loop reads CASSLPTGGAFF. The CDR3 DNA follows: TGTGCCAGCAGTTTACCGACAGGGGGAGCTTTCTTT.

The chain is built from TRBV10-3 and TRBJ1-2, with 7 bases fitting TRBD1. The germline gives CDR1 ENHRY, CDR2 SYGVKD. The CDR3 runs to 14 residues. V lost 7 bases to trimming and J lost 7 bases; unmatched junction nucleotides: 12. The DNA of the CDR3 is TGTGCCATCAAGCCTCCAGGGACAGCGGCTGGCTACACCTTC. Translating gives CAIKPPGTAAGYTF.

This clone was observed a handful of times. The CDR3 here is CASSQVWEGFNEQYF. Here the CDR3 DNA reads TGCGCCAGCAGCCAAGTCTGGGAGGGGTTCAACGAGCAGTACTTC. This chain joins TRBV4-1 and TRBJ2-7, with 7 nucleotides matching TRBD2. J lost 5 bases, V lost 1 base, and 8 bases had no gene match. This CDR3 comprises 15 residues. CDR1 and CDR2 (germline): MGHRA, YSYEKL.

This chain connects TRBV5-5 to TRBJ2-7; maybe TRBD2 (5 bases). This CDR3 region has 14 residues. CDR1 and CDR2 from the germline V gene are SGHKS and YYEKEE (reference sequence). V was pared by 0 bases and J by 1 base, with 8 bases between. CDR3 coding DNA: TGTGCCAGCAGCTTGGTGGAGGCGTCCTACGAGCAGTACTTC. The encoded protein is CASSLVEASYEQYF.

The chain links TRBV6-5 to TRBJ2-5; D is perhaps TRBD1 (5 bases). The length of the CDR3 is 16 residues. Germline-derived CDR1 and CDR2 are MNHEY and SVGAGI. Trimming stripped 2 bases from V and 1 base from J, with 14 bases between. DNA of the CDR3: TGTGCCAGCAGTTACGGGGCCATCCCGGGCCAAGAGACCCAGTACTTC. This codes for CASSYGAIPGQETQYF.

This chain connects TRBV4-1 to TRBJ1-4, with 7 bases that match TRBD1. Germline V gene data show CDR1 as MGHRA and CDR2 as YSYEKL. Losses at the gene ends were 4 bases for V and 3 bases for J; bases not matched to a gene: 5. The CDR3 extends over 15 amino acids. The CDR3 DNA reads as TGCGCCAGCAGCCCTACAGGGGTCGCTAATGAAAAACTGTTTTTT. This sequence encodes CASSPTGVANEKLFF.

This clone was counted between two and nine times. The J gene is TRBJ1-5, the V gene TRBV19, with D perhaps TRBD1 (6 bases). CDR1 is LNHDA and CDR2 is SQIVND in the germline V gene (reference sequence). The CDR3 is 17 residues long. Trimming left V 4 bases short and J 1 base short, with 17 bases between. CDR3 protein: CASSRTRTGMSNQPQHF. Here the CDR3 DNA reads TGTGCCAGTAGTAGGACCCGCACAGGGATGAGCAATCAGCCCCAGCATTTT.

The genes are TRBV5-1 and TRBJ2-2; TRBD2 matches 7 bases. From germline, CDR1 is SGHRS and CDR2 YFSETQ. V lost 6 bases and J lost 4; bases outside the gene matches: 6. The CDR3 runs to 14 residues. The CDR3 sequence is CASTVGGSTGELFF. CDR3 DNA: TGCGCCAGCACGGTGGGGGGGAGCACCGGGGAGCTGTTTTTT. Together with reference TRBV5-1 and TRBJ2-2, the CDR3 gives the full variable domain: KAGVTQTPRYLIKTRGQQVTLSCSPISGHRSVSWYQQTPGQGLQFLFEYFSETQRNKGNFPGRFSGRQFSNSRSEMNVSTLELGDSALYLCASTVGGSTGELFFGEGSRLTVL.